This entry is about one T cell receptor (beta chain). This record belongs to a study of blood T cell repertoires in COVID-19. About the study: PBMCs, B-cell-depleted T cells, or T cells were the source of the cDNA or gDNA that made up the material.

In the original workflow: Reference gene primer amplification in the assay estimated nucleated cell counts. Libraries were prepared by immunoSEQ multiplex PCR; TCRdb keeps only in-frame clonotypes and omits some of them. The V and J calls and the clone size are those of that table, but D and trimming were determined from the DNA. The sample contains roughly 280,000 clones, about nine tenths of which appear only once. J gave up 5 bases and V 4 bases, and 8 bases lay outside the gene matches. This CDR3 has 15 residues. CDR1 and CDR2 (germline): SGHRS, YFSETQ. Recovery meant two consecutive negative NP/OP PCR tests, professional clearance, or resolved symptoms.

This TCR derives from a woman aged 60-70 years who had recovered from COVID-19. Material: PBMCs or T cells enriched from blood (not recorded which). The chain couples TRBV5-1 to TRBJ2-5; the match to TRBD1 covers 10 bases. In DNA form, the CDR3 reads TGCGCCAGCAGCCTGGGACAGGGGATAGGCGAGACCCAGTACTTC. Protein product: CASSLGQGIGETQYF.